This T cell receptor beta chain stems from a study of long-term antiretroviral therapy in people with HIV. Study in general: The earliest specimens came about a decade ahead of the 2015 immediate-ART recommendation.

The study, taken as a whole, reports: Adherence to ART, viral resistance and therapy changes lacked any data.

Without exception, participants with HIV were treated in the United States. In the case of this clone: Antigen specificity is unknown.

A v3.0 immunoSEQ assay was performed at survey level. A per-sample goal of roughly 35,000-55,000 T-cell genomes was targeted by sequencing. Sequenced by immunoSEQ multiplex PCR; TCRdb stores in-frame clones only, minus some. The sample holds just under 20,000 clones, around 75% seen once. Unmatched junction bases numbered 9, after V lost 1 base and J lost 7 bases. The CDR3 sequence is 15 residues long. CDR1 is SGHVS, CDR2 FNYEAQ, per germline. The TCR originated in a man aged 18 to 30 with HIV. V is TRBV7-6 and J is TRBJ1-2; 7 nucleotides match TRBD1. The sequenced sample was unsorted PBMCs, obtained 0.5 years before starting antiretroviral therapy. The CDR3 is CASSLVQGDWGGYTF. The DNA for the CDR3 is TGTGCCAGCAGCTTAGTTCAGGGGGACTGGGGTGGCTACACCTTC.